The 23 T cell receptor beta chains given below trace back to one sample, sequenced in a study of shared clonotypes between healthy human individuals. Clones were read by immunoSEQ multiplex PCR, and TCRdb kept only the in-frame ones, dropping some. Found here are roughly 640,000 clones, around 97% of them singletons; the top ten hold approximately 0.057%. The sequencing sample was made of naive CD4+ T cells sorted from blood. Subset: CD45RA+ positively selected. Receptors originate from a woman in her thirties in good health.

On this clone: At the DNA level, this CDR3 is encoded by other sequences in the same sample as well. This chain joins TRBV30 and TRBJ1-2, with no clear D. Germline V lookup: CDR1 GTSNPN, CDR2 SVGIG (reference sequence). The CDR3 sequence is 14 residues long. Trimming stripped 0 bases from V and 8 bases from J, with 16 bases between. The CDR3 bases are TGTGCCTGGAGTGTACGTCGGGAAGGCTACGGCTACACCTTC. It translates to CAWSVRREGYGYTF.

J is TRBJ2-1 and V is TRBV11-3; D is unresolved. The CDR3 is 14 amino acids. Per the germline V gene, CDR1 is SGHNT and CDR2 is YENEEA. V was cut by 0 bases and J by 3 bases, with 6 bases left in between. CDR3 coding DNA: TGTGCCAGCAGCTTAGACGGTAGCTACAATGAGCAGTTCTTC. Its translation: CASSLDGSYNEQFF. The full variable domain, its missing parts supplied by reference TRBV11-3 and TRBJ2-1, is EAGVVQSPRYKIIEKKQPVAFWCNPISGHNTLYWYLQNLGQGPELLIRYENEEAVDDSQLPKDRFSAERLKGVDSTLKIQPAELGDSAVYLCASSLDGSYNEQFFGPGTRLTVL.

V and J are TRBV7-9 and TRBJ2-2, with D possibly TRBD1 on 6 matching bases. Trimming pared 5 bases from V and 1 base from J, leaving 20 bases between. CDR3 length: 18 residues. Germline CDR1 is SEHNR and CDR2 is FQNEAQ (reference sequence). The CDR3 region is CASSPLGSGGLNTGELFF. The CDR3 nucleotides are TGTGCCAGCAGCCCCCTAGGCAGTGGGGGCCTGAACACCGGGGAGCTGTTTTTT.

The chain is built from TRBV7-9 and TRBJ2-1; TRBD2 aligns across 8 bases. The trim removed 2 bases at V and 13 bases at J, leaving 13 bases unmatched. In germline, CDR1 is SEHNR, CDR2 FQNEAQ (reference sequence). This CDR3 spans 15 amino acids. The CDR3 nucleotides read TGTGCCAGCAGCTTAAAAGCAAACACGGGAGGGAAACAGTTCTTC. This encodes CASSLKANTGGKQFF.

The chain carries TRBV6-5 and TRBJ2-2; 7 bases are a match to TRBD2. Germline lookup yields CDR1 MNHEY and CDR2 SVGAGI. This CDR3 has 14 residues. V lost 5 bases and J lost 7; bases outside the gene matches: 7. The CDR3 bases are TGTGCCAGCAGTCGCGGGAGAATGGACGGGGAGCTGTTTTTT. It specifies CASSRGRMDGELFF.

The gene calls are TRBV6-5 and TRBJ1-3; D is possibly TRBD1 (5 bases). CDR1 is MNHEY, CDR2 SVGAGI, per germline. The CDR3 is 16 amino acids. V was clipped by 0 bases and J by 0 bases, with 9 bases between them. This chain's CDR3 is CASSYSRQSSGNTIYF. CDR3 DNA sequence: TGTGCCAGCAGTTACTCGAGACAGAGCTCTGGAAACACCATATATTTT.

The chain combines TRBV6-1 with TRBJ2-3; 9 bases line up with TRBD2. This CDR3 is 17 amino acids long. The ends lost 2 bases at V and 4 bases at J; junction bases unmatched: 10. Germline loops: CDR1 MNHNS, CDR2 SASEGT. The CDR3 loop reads CASSESPLAGKADTQYF. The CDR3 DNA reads TGTGCCAGCAGTGAAAGTCCCCTAGCGGGAAAGGCAGATACGCAGTATTTT.

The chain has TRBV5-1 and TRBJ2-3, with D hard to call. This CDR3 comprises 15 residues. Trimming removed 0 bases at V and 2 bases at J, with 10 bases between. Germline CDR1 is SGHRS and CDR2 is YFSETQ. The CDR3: CASSLVGRNTDTQYF. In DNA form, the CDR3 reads TGCGCCAGCAGCTTGGTAGGGCGGAACACAGATACGCAGTATTTT.

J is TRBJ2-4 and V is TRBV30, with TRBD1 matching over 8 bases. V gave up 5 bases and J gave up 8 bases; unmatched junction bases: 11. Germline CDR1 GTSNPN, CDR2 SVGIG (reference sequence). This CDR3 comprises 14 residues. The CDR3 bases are TGTGCCTGGGGAAAGGGGGACAGGAGGGACATTCAGTACTTC. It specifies CAWGKGDRRDIQYF.

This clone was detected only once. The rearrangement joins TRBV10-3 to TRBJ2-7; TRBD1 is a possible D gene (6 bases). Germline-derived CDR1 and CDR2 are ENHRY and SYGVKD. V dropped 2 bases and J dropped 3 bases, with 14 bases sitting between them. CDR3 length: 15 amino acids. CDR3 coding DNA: TGTGCCATCAGTGAGAGGGCAGGGGTTAACTACGAGCAGTACTTC. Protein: CAISERAGVNYEQYF.

The CDR3 loop reads CASSTRGARSYNEQFF. In DNA form, the CDR3 reads TGTGCCAGCAGTACCCGGGGGGCTCGGTCCTACAATGAGCAGTTCTTC. The V call is TRBV28, the J call TRBJ2-1; possibly TRBD2 for D (7 bases). There are 16 residues in the CDR3. Germline CDR1 MDHEN, CDR2 SYDVKM. Trimming cost V 5 bases and J 1 base, with 15 bases left between them.

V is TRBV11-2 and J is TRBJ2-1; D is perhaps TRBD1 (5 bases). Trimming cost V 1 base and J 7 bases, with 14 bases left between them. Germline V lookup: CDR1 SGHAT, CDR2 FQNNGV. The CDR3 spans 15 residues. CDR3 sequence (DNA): TGTGCCAGCAGCTTAGGGACACCGCCCCTTAATGAGCAGTTCTTC. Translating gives CASSLGTPPLNEQFF.

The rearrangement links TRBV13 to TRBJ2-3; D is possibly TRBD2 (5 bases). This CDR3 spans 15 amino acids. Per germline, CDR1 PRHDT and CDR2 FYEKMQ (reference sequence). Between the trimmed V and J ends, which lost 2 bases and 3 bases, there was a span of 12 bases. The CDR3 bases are TGTGCCAGCAGCTTAAAAGTAGAGGGAACAGATACGCAGTATTTT. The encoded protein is CASSLKVEGTDTQYF. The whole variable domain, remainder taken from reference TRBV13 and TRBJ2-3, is AAGVIQSPRHLIKEKRETATLKCYPIPRHDTVYWYQQGPGQDPQFLISFYEKMQSDKGSIPDRFSAQQFSDYHSELNMSSLELGDSALYFCASSLKVEGTDTQYFGPGTRLTVL.

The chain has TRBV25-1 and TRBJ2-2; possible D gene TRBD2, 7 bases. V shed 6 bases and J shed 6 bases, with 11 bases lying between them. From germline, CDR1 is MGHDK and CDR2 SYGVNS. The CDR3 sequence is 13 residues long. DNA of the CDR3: TGTGCCAGCAGAGAGGGGGGGGCCGGGGAGCTGTTTTTT. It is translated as CASREGGAGELFF.

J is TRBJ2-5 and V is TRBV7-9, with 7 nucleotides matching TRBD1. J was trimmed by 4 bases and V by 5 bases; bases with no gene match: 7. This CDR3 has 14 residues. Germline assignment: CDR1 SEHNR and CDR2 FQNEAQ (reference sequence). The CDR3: CASSLMGQIETQYF. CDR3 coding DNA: TGTGCCAGCAGCCTGATGGGACAGATAGAGACCCAGTACTTC.

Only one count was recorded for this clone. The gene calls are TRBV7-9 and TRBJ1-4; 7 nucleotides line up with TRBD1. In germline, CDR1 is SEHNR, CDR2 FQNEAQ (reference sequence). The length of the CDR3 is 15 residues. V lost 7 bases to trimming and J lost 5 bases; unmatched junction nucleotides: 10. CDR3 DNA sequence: TGTGCCAGCAACCAAAGAAGACAGGGAAATGAAAAACTGTTTTTT. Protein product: CASNQRRQGNEKLFF.

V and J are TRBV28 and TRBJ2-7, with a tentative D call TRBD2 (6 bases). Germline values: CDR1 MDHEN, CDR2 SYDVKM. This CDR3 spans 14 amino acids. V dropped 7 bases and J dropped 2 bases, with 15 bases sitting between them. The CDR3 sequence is CASKLGDLTYEQYF. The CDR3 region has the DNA TGTGCCAGCAAGTTAGGGGACTTGACCTACGAGCAGTACTTC.

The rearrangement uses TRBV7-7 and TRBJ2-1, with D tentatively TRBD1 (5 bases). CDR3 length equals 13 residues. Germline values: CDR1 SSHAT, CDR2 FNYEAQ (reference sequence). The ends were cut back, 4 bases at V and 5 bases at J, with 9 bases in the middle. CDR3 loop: CASSWGPHNEQFF. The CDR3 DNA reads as TGTGCCAGCAGCTGGGGCCCCCACAATGAGCAGTTCTTC.

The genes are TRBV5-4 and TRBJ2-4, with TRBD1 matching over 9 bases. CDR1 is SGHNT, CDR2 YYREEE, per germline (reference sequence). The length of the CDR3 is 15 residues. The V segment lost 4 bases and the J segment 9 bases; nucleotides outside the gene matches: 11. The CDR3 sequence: CASSATQGAVTIQYF. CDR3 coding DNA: TGTGCCAGCAGCGCAACACAGGGGGCAGTGACCATTCAGTACTTC.

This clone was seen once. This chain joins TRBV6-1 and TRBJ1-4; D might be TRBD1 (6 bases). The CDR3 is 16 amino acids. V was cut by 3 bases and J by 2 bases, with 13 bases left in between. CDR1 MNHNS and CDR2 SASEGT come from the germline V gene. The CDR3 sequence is CASSERGGGTNEKLFF. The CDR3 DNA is TGTGCCAGCAGTGAGAGGGGGGGAGGCACTAATGAAAAACTGTTTTTT.

For the CDR3, the DNA is TGTGCCAGCAGCGGAAAGGACAGCGTCTATGGCTACACCTTC. Translation gives CASSGKDSVYGYTF. V gene TRBV5-4 combines with J gene TRBJ1-2, with TRBD1 as a possible D gene (6 bases). V lost 4 bases to trimming and J lost 4 bases, with 14 bases between them. The CDR3 loop spans 14 amino acids. Per germline, CDR1 SGHNT and CDR2 YYREEE (reference sequence).

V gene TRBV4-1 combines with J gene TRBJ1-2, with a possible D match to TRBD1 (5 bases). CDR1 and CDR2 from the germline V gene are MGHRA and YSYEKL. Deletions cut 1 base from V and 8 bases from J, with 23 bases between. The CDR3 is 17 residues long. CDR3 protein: CASSQVPLLPGGGGYTF. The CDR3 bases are TGCGCCAGCAGCCAAGTGCCCTTATTGCCCGGGGGAGGGGGCTACACCTTC.

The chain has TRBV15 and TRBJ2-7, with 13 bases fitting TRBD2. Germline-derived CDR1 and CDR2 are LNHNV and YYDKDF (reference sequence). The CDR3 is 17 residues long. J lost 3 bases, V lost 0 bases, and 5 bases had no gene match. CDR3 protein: CATSRDRTSGGLYEQYF. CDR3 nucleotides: TGTGCCACCAGCAGAGATCGGACTAGCGGGGGCCTCTACGAGCAGTACTTC.